One sample yielded the 10 T cell receptor beta chains listed below, sequenced in a study of blood T cells in healthy people across ages. The authors ran a second PCR of 7 to 11 cycles using a sample-barcoded 5' primer and a J-beta primer mix. TCRdb re-derived calls from the 5' RACE reads in MiXCR, one entry per CDR3 protein. Of just under 900,000 distinct CDR3 sequences listed, 29% were seen once; the top ten hold approximately 15%. Source material: blood. The origin of the receptors is a woman older than 75 in good health.

This clonotype appeared many times. The V gene is TRBV7-2, the J gene TRBJ2-7; the D gene is possibly TRBD2 (6 bases). This CDR3 is built from 15 residues. Germline CDR1 is SGHTA and CDR2 is FQGNSA. The V end lost 1 base, the J end lost 6 bases, and 16 bases lay between the germline ends. The CDR3 nucleotides are TGTGCCAGCAGCTTAGTGCCCCAAGACGGGGGCGAGCAGTACTTC. Translated, it gives CASSLVPQDGGEQYF.

The chain joins TRBV10-2 to TRBJ2-7; D is ambiguous. The better agreement between TRBJ2-5 and the DNA end casts doubt on the J call. There are 11 residues in the CDR3. From germline, CDR1 is WSHSY and CDR2 SAAADI. The CDR3 here is CASSDSRTQYF. DNA of the CDR3: TGCGCCAGCAGTGATAGTAGGACCCAGTACTTC.

The chain is built from TRBV7-2 and TRBJ2-5; 8 nucleotides line up with TRBD2. Trimming at V came to 5 bases and at J to 9 bases, leaving 8 bases not matched to a gene. The germline gives CDR1 SGHTA, CDR2 FQGNSA. There are 13 residues in the CDR3. The CDR3 DNA reads as TGTGCCAGCAGCGCGGGGGGCCTCTCGGCCCAGTACTTC. It specifies CASSAGGLSAQYF. Full variable domain (rest looked up from reference TRBV7-2 and TRBJ2-5): GAGVSQSPSNKVTEKGKDVELRCDPISGHTALYWYRQSLGQGLEFLIYFQGNSAPDKSGLPSDRFSAERTGGSVSTLTIQRTQQEDSAVYLCASSAGGLSAQYFGPGTRLLVL.

This clonotype was recorded many times. The genes are TRBV5-5 and TRBJ2-7; 10 nucleotides match TRBD1. The CDR3 loop spans 15 amino acids. Germline V CDR1 and CDR2: SGHKS, YYEKEE (reference sequence). Trimming cost V 4 bases and J 4 bases; bases outside gene matches: 8. The CDR3: CASSPQTGGTYEQYF. In DNA, the CDR3 is TGTGCCAGCAGCCCACAGACAGGGGGCACGTACGAGCAGTACTTC.

This clonotype was observed a few times. The chain has TRBV5-4 and TRBJ2-1; 8 bases match TRBD1. Germline CDR1 reads SGHNT; CDR2 reads YYREEE (reference sequence). V gave up 2 bases and J gave up 8 bases; unmatched junction bases: 6. The CDR3 runs to 14 residues. CDR3 amino acids: CASSFRTGRDEQFF. CDR3 in DNA: TGTGCCAGCAGCTTTAGGACAGGGCGGGATGAGCAGTTCTTC.

This clonotype was observed a few times. The DNA for the CDR3 is TGTGCCAGCAGCATCACCGGCGGGCAGCCCCAGCATTTT. Residues: CASSITGGQPQHF. The genes are TRBV7-2 and TRBJ1-5; D gene uncertain. Germline CDR1 and CDR2: SGHTA and FQGNSA. Trimming removed 5 bases at V and 7 bases at J, with 12 bases between. The CDR3 length is 13 residues. The full variable domain, in which reference TRBV7-2 and TRBJ1-5 provide the parts outside the CDR3, is GAGVSQSPSNKVTEKGKDVELRCDPISGHTALYWYRQSLGQGLEFLIYFQGNSAPDKSGLPSDRFSAERTGGSVSTLTIQRTQQEDSAVYLCASSITGGQPQHFGDGTRLSIL.

The chain joins TRBV5-1 to TRBJ2-2; TRBD2 is a possible D gene (6 bases). V was trimmed by 0 bases and J by 0 bases, leaving 9 bases between them. The CDR3 sequence is 16 residues long. CDR1 is SGHRS, CDR2 YFSETQ, per germline. In nucleotides, the CDR3 is TGCGCCAGCAGCTTGGGTGCGGGGACGAACACCGGGGAGCTGTTTTTT. This translates into CASSLGAGTNTGELFF.

The genes are TRBV27 and TRBJ2-2; the match to TRBD1 covers 9 bases. V lost 5 bases, J lost 0 bases, and 7 bases stayed unmatched. There are 17 residues in the CDR3. The germline V gene has CDR1 MNHEY and CDR2 SMNVEV (reference sequence). The CDR3 DNA reads TGTGCCAGCAGTCGCCTTGGGGACAGGGCGAACACCGGGGAGCTGTTTTTT. As protein: CASSRLGDRANTGELFF.

This clonotype was detected ten times or more. The gene calls are TRBV7-9 and TRBJ2-1, with 9 bases fitting TRBD2. Trimming removed 4 bases from V and 4 bases from J; junction bases left unmatched: 11. This CDR3 comprises 17 residues. Germline CDR1 SEHNR, CDR2 FQNEAQ (reference sequence). CDR3 loop: CASSSGTSSLLYNEQFF. In nucleotides, the CDR3 is TGTGCCAGCAGCTCGGGGACTAGCTCTTTACTTTACAATGAGCAGTTCTTC.

At least ten counts were recorded for this clonotype. V usage is TRBV7-9 and J usage is TRBJ1-5; no firm D call. V shed 1 base and J shed 1 base, with 8 bases lying between them. Germline V gene data show CDR1 as SEHNR and CDR2 as FQNEAQ (reference sequence). The CDR3 length is 15 residues. The CDR3 nucleotides are TGTGCCAGCAGCTTAGGAAGGCTGAGCAATCAGCCCCAGCATTTT. Protein product: CASSLGRLSNQPQHF.